This is a list of T cell receptor beta chains from one sample in a study of graft-versus-host responses after intestinal transplantation. For these receptors, no antigen is known. The repertoire was sequenced with immunoSEQ multiplex PCR; TCRdb's copy has only in-frame clones and lacks some. The table has around 100,000 clones, roughly 93% seen once; the top ten hold less than 1.5%. Sequences were derived from unstimulated CD8+ T cells sorted from spleen or lymph node cells, sampled before intestinal transplant. Every receptor here comes from a human donor who received an intestinal transplant. The CDR3 runs from the conserved cysteine through the conserved F or W. The order of the fields is clone size, J gene, V gene, D gene, CDR3 DNA, CDR3 protein. D genes are given only for firm matches. For some rows the clone size is stated as once, few or many, or as a class when expanded; others skip it.

clone size: .
J gene: TRBJ1-1
V gene: TRBV13
D gene: .
CDR3 DNA: TGTGCCAGCAGCTCGATACAGGTCGAAGCTTTCTTT
CDR3 protein: CASSSIQVEAFF

clone size: few
J gene: TRBJ1-6
V gene: TRBV6-5
D gene: .
CDR3 DNA: TGTGCCAGCAGTTACGGCGAGGACACCGATTCACCCCTCCACTTT
CDR3 protein: CASSYGEDTDSPLHF

clone size: .
J gene: TRBJ1-2
V gene: TRBV6-1
D gene: .
CDR3 DNA: TGTGCCAGCAGACAGGGCTGGGGCTACACCTTC
CDR3 protein: CASRQGWGYTF

clone size: .
J gene: TRBJ2-1
V gene: TRBV15
D gene: .
CDR3 DNA: TGTGCCACCAGCAGAACCCAGGGGCGGGGAGAGCAGTTCTTC
CDR3 protein: CATSRTQGRGEQFF

clone size: .
J gene: TRBJ2-7
V gene: TRBV7-6
D gene: TRBD1
CDR3 DNA: TGTGCCAGCAGCCCTTCACAGGGGACCTCCTACGAGCAGTACTTC
CDR3 protein: CASSPSQGTSYEQYF

clone size: .
J gene: TRBJ2-7
V gene: TRBV4-2
D gene: .
CDR3 DNA: TGTGCCAGCAGCCTCCCGGGCTCCTACGAGCAGTACTTC
CDR3 protein: CASSLPGSYEQYF

clone size: .
J gene: TRBJ1-2
V gene: TRBV6-6
D gene: .
CDR3 DNA: TGTGCCAGCAGTTATTTGGCGAGGGGACATGGCTACACCTTC
CDR3 protein: CASSYLARGHGYTF

clone size: .
J gene: TRBJ2-2
V gene: TRBV9
D gene: .
CDR3 DNA: TGTGCCAGCAGCGCGGGGGCCATCACCGGGGAGCTGTTTTTT
CDR3 protein: CASSAGAITGELFF

clone size: .
J gene: TRBJ2-3
V gene: TRBV13
D gene: .
CDR3 DNA: TGTGCCAGCAGCCAGTTAGCGGCCATTAGCACAGATACGCAGTATTTT
CDR3 protein: CASSQLAAISTDTQYF

clone size: .
J gene: TRBJ1-2
V gene: TRBV6-5
D gene: .
CDR3 DNA: TGTGCCAGCAGTCCTCGGGCCGAAGCTAACTATGGCTACACCTTC
CDR3 protein: CASSPRAEANYGYTF

clone size: .
J gene: TRBJ2-3
V gene: TRBV5-4
D gene: TRBD2
CDR3 DNA: TGTGCCAGCAGCTCTCCGGGACTAGCGGGGTCGGATACGCAGTATTTT
CDR3 protein: CASSSPGLAGSDTQYF

clone size: .
J gene: TRBJ2-1
V gene: TRBV29-1
D gene: .
CDR3 DNA: TGCAGCTCAACGCCCTCCGCAGGGGCCTACAATGAGCAGTTCTTC
CDR3 protein: CSSTPSAGAYNEQFF

clone size: .
J gene: TRBJ2-7
V gene: TRBV5-1
D gene: .
CDR3 DNA: TGCGCCAGCAGCGGGTACATCACCTCCTACGAGCAGTACTTC
CDR3 protein: CASSGYITSYEQYF

clone size: .
J gene: TRBJ2-2
V gene: TRBV13
D gene: TRBD2
CDR3 DNA: TGTGCCAGCAGCTTGAGCGGGGGGGCTGCGAGCACCGGGGAGCTGTTTTTT
CDR3 protein: CASSLSGGAASTGELFF